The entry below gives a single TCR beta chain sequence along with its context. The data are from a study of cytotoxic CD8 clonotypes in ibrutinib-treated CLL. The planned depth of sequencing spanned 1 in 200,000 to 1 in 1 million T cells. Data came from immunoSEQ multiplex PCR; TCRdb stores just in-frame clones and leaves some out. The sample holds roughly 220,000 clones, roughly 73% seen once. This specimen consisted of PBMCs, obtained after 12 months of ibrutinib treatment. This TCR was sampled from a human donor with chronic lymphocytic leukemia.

This CDR3 reads CASRGVDRGSQETQYF. As DNA, the CDR3 is TGTGCCAGCAGGGGTGTGGATCGGGGGTCCCAAGAGACCCAGTACTTC. This sequence joins TRBV28 and TRBJ2-5; the D gene is possibly TRBD2 (6 bases). This CDR3 contains 16 residues. The ends were cut back, 6 bases at V and 1 base at J, with 18 bases in the middle. The germline V gene has CDR1 MDHEN and CDR2 SYDVKM.